This T cell receptor (beta chain) comes out of a study of T cell responses to AZD1222 COVID-19 vaccine. As for the study in general: Analysis merged second doses at about 4 or about 12 weeks. Findings and caveats of the study: Spike as a whole was targeted by vaccine-associated CD4 TCRs, dominant at 160-218 and 743-854. Samples come after the peak T cell response, not at day 14. At baseline, seropositivity was found in only six or seven AZD1222 recipients.

The protocol was immunoSEQ multiplex PCR, while the TCRdb copy is restricted to in-frame clones and leaves out a portion. The sample carries approximately 170,000 clones, approximately 90% recorded once. Concerning this clone itself: Its matching antigen is unknown.

The CDR3 runs to 17 residues. In germline, CDR1 is SGDLS, CDR2 YYNGEE. Trimming removed 4 bases from V and 4 bases from J; junction bases left unmatched: 14. The sequenced sample was peripheral blood, obtained on day 0 of AZD1222 vaccination. The sequence was collected from an adult in good health. The V and J genes are TRBV9 and TRBJ1-2, with 9 bases identical to TRBD1. CDR3 coding DNA: TGTGCCAGCAGCCTTACACAGGGGGCGCGAGGCATCTATGGCTACACCTTC. This codes for CASSLTQGARGIYGYTF.